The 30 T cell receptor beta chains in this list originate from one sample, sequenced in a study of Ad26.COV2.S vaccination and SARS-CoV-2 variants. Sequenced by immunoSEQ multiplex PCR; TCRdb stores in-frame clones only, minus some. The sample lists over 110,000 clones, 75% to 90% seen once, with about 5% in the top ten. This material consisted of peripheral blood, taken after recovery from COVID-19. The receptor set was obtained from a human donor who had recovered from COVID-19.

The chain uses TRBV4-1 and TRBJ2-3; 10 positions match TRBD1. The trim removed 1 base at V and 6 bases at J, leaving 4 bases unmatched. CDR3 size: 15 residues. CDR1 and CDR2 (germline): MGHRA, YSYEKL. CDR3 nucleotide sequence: TGCGCCAGCAGCCAAGGACAGGGGGCGAAGGATACGCAGTATTTT. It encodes CASSQGQGAKDTQYF.

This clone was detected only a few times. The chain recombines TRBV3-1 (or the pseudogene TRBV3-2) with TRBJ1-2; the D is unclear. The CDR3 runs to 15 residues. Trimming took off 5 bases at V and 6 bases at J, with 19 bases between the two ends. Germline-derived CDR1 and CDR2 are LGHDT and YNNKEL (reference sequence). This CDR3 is CASSSTSRFRDGYTF. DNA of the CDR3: TGTGCCAGCAGCTCAACCTCCCGATTCCGGGATGGCTACACCTTC.

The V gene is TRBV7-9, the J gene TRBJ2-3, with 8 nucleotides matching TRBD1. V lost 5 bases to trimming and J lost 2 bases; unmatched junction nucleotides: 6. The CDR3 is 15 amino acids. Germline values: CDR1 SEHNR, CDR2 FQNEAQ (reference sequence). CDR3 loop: CASSPGTGHTDTQYF. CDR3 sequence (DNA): TGTGCCAGCAGCCCCGGGACAGGACACACAGATACGCAGTATTTT.

The CDR3 protein is CASTKIRGSVTEAFF. CDR3 nucleotide sequence: TGTGCCAGCACTAAGATCAGGGGGAGCGTCACTGAAGCTTTCTTT. J is TRBJ1-1 and V is TRBV11-2; TRBD1 agrees at 7 bases. CDR1 and CDR2 from the germline V gene are SGHAT and FQNNGV. V was clipped by 7 bases and J by 4 bases; unmatched bases: 12. The CDR3 has 15 amino acids.

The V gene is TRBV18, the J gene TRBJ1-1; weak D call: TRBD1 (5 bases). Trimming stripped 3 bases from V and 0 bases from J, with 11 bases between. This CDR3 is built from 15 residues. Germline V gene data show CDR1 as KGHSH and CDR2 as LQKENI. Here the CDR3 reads CASSPMTAVNTEAFF. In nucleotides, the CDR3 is TGTGCCAGCTCACCGATGACAGCAGTGAACACTGAAGCTTTCTTT.

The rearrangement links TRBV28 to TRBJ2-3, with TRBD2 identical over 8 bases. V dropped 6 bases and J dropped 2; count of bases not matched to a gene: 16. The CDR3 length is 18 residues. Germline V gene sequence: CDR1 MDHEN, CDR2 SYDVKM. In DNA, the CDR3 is TGTGCCAGCAGCGTTGAGCAGGGCGGGGGGCGGTACACAGATACGCAGTATTTT. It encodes CASSVEQGGGRYTDTQYF.

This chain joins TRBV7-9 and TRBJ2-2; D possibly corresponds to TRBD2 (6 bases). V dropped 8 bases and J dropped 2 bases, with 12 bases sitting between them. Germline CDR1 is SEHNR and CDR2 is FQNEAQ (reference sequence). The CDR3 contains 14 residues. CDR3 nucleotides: TGTGCCAGCGTGTTGGGGGGTAACACCGGGGAGCTGTTTTTT. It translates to CASVLGGNTGELFF. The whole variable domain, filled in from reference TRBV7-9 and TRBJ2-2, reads DTGVSQNPRHKITKRGQNVTFRCDPISEHNRLYWYRQTLGQGPEFLTYFQNEAQLEKSRLLSDRFSAERPKGSFSTLEIQRTEQGDSAMYLCASVLGGNTGELFFGEGSRLTVL.

The CDR3 DNA follows: TGTGCCAGCTCCGACAGGGGCCGTGAAAAACTGTTTTTT. Translating it yields CASSDRGREKLFF. The J gene is TRBJ1-4, the V gene TRBV6-6; 8 bases align to TRBD1. Trimming at V came to 8 bases and at J to 7 bases, leaving 6 bases not matched to a gene. The CDR3 spans 13 residues. Germline lookup yields CDR1 MNHNY and CDR2 SVGAGI (reference sequence).

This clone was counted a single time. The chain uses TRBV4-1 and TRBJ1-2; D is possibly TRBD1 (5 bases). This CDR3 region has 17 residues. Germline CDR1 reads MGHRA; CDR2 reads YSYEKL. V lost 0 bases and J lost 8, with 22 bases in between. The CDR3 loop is CASSQDFYTRGLVGYTF. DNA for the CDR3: TGCGCCAGCAGCCAAGATTTTTATACGAGGGGACTGGTCGGCTACACCTTC.

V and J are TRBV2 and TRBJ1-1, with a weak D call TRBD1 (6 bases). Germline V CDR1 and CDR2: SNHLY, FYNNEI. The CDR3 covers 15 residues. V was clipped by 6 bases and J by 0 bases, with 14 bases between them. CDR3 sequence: CASRVRTDMNTEAFF. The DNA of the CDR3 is TGTGCCAGCAGGGTCCGGACAGACATGAACACTGAAGCTTTCTTT.

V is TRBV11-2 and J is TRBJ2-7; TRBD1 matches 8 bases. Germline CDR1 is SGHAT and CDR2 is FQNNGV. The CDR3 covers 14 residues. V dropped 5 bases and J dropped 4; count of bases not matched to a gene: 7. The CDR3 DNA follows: TGTGCCAGCAGCGCACCGGGACAGGTATACGAGCAGTACTTC. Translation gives CASSAPGQVYEQYF.

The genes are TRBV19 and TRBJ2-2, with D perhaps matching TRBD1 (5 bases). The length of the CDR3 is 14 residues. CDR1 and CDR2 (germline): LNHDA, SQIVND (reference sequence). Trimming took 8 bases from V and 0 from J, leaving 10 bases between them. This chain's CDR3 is CASGDRPNTGELFF. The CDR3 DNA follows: TGTGCCAGTGGTGACAGACCGAACACCGGGGAGCTGTTTTTT. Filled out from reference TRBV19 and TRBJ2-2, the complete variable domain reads DGGITQSPKYLFRKEGQNVTLSCEQNLNHDAMYWYRQDPGQGLRLIYYSQIVNDFQKGDIAEGYSVSREKKESFPLTVTSAQKNPTAFYLCASGDRPNTGELFFGEGSRLTVL.

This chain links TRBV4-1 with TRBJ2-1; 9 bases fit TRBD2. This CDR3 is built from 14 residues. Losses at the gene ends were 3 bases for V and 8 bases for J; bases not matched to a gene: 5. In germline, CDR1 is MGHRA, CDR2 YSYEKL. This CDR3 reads CASSQPSGTDEQFF. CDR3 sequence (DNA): TGCGCCAGCAGCCAGCCTAGCGGGACGGATGAGCAGTTCTTC.

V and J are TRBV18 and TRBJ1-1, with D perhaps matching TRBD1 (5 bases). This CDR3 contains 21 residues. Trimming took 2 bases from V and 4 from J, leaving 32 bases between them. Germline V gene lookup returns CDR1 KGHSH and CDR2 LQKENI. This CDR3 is CASSPRGRSLLRWVGSTEAFF. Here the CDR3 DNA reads TGTGCCAGCTCACCAAGGGGACGCTCCCTCCTTCGCTGGGTTGGATCCACTGAAGCTTTCTTT.

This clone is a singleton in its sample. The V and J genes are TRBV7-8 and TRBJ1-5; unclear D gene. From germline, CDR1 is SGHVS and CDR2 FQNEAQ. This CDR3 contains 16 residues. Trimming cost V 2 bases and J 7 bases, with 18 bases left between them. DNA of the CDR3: TGTGCCAGCAGCTTATCAAGGAGCTCGGGGAAACAGCCCCAGCATTTT. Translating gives CASSLSRSSGKQPQHF.

The CDR3 coding sequence is TGTGCCAGCAGTTTAGGGGTGCCAAATCAGCCCCAGCATTTT. It codes for CASSLGVPNQPQHF. The gene calls are TRBV28 and TRBJ1-5, with D hard to call. Germline V gene data show CDR1 as MDHEN and CDR2 as SYDVKM. The CDR3 length is 14 residues. V dropped 2 bases and J dropped 4 bases, with 9 bases sitting between them.

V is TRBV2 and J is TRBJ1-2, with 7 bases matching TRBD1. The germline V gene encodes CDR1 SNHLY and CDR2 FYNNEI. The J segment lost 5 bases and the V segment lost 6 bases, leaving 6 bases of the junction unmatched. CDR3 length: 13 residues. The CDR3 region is CASSLDREYGYTF. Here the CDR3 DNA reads TGTGCCAGCAGCCTAGACAGGGAATATGGCTACACCTTC.

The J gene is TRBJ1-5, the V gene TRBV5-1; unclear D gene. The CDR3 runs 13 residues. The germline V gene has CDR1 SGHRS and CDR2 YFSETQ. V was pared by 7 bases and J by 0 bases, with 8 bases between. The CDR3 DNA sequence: TGCGCCAGCTCTAGGGATAGCAATCAGCCCCAGCATTTT. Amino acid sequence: CASSRDSNQPQHF.

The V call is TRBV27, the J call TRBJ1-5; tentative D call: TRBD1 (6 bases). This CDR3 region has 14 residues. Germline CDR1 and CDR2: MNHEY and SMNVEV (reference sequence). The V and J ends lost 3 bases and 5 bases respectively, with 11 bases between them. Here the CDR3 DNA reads TGTGCCAGCAGTTTTGGGGGGGGCGATCAGCCCCAGCATTTT. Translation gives CASSFGGGDQPQHF.

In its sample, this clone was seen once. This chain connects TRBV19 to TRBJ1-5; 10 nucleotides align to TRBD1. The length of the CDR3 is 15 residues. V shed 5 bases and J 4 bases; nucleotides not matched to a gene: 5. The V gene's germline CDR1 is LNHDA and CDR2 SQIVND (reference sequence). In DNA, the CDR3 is TGTGCCAGTAGTGGAGGGACAGGGGAAAATCAGCCCCAGCATTTT. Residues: CASSGGTGENQPQHF.

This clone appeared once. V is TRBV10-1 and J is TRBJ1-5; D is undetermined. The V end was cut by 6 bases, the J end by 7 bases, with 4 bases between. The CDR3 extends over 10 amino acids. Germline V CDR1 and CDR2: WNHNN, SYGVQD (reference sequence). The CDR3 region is CASSGQPQHF. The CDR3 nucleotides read TGCGCCAGCAGCGGACAGCCCCAGCATTTT.

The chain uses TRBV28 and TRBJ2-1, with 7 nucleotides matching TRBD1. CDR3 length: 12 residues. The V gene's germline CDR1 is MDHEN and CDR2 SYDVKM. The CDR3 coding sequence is TGTTTCGTTCAGGGGGTGGGGAATGAGCAGTTCTTC. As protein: CFVQGVGNEQFF.

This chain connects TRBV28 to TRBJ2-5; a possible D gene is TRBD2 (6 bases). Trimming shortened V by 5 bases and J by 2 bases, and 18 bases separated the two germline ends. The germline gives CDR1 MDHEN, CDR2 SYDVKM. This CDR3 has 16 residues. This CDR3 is CASSRPGGVGQETQYF. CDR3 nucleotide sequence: TGTGCCAGCAGTCGCCCCGGAGGGGTTGGGCAAGAGACCCAGTACTTC. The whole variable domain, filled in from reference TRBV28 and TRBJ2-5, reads DVKVTQSSRYLVKRTGEKVFLECVQDMDHENMFWYRQDPGLGLRLIYFSYDVKMKEKGDIPEGYSVSREKKERFSLILESASTNQTSMYLCASSRPGGVGQETQYFGPGTRLLVL.

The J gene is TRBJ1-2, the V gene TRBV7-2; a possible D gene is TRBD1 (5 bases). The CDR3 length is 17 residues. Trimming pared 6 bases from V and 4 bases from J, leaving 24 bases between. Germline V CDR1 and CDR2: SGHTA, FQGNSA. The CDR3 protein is CASSPMGGSAQFYGYTF. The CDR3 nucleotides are TGTGCCAGCAGTCCGATGGGGGGTTCCGCCCAATTCTATGGCTACACCTTC.

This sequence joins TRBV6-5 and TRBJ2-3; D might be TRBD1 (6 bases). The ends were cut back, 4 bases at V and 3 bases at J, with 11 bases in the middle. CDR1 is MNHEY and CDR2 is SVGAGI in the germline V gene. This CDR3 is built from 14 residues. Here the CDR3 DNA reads TGTGCCAGCAGTTTCTTCAGGGGTACAGATACGCAGTATTTT. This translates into CASSFFRGTDTQYF.

Written as DNA, the CDR3 is TGTGCTAGTGGTTCCCCGGTTGCTTTCTTT. Its protein is CASGSPVAFF. The chain links TRBV12-5 to TRBJ1-1, with D uncertain. CDR1 LGHNT and CDR2 FRNRAP come from the germline V gene. Trimming shortened V by 4 bases and J by 11 bases, and 8 bases separated the two germline ends. The CDR3 is 10 residues long.

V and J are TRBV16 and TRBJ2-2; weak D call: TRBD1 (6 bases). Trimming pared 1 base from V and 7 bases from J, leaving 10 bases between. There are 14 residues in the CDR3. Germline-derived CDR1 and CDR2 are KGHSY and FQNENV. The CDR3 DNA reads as TGTGCCAGCAGCCAATTACAGGGAATCGGGGAGCTGTTTTTT. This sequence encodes CASSQLQGIGELFF.

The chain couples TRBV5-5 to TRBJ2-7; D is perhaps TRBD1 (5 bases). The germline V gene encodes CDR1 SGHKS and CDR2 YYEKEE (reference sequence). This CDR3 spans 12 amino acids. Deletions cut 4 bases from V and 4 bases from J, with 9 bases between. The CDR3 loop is CASSRSGYEQYF. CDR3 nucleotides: TGTGCCAGCAGCCGTTCAGGGTACGAGCAGTACTTC.

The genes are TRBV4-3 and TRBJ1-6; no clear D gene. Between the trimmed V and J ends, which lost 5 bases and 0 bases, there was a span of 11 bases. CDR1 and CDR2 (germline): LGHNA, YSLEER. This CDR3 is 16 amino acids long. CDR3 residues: CASSLDGSSYNSPLHF. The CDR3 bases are TGCGCCAGCAGCTTAGACGGGAGCTCCTATAATTCACCCCTCCACTTT.

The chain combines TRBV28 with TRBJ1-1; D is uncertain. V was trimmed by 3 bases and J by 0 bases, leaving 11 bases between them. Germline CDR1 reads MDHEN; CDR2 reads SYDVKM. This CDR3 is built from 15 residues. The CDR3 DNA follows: TGTGCCAGCAGTTTGCCGCCATCCATGAACACTGAAGCTTTCTTT. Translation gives CASSLPPSMNTEAFF.